Each of the 28 T cell receptor beta chains below was sequenced from the same sample in a study of regulatory T cells in long-lasting Graves disease. Time point described: newly diagnosed GD, antithyroid drugs for less than 3 months. Following extraction of RNA from PBMCs, that RNA was used to make the TCR library. With iRepertoire HTBI primers and Arm-PCR of CDR3 regions, TCR beta libraries were built. Using its own MiXCR run on the multiplex PCR reads, TCRdb lists one record per CDR3 protein. The sample yields about 420,000 distinct CDR3 sequences, roughly 17% seen once. The same sample was also studied in work on T cells in Graves' hyperthyroidism and ophthalmopathy.

The material was peripheral blood mononuclear cells (PBMCs), obtained at new diagnosis, from a patient treated with antithyroid drugs. All receptors derive from a woman under 30 with Graves disease.

This clonotype was counted many times. V and J are TRBV6-5 and TRBJ1-4; 7 bases match TRBD1. J lost 6 bases, V lost 4 bases, and 2 bases had no gene match. Germline loops: CDR1 MNHEY, CDR2 SVGAGI. The CDR3 length is 13 residues. Written as DNA, the CDR3 is TGTGCCAGCAGTTTCGACAGGGATGAAAAACTGTTTTTT. It encodes CASSFDRDEKLFF.

This clonotype was counted ten times or more. This chain connects TRBV2 to TRBJ2-2; the match to TRBD2 covers 13 bases. The CDR3 contains 18 residues. Trimming at V came to 4 bases and at J to 2 bases, leaving 7 bases not matched to a gene. Per germline, CDR1 SNHLY and CDR2 FYNNEI. The CDR3 region is CASSGLAGGRGNTGELFF. The CDR3 coding sequence is TGTGCCAGCAGTGGACTAGCGGGAGGCCGAGGAAACACCGGGGAGCTGTTTTTT.

This chain joins TRBV30 and TRBJ2-3, with 11 bases identical to TRBD2. Germline V gene data show CDR1 as GTSNPN and CDR2 as SVGIG (reference sequence). The CDR3 loop spans 11 amino acids. V gave up 6 bases and J gave up 14 bases; unmatched junction bases: 7. DNA of the CDR3: TGTGCCTGCGTAGCGGGGGGGGGTTCGTATTTT. Translated: CACVAGGGSYF.

This clonotype came up many times. The chain is built from TRBV28 and TRBJ2-7; D perhaps matches TRBD2 (6 bases). The germline V gene has CDR1 MDHEN and CDR2 SYDVKM. V gave up 2 bases and J gave up 3 bases, with 8 bases separating them. The CDR3 has 13 residues. The CDR3 DNA sequence: TGTGCCAGCAGTTTAGATAGCGGCTACGAGCAGTACTTC. This encodes CASSLDSGYEQYF.

This clonotype occurred many times. This chain joins TRBV3-1 and TRBJ1-1; TRBD1 matches at 9 bases. Unmatched junction bases numbered 6, after V lost 3 bases and J lost 7 bases. The CDR3 runs to 14 residues. From germline, CDR1 is LGHDT and CDR2 YNNKEL (reference sequence). The CDR3, as DNA: TGTGCCAGCAGCCAGACCGGGACAGGGAGTGAAGCTTTCTTT. It specifies CASSQTGTGSEAFF.

This clonotype came up many times. The rearrangement links TRBV5-1 to TRBJ2-1; maybe TRBD2 (5 bases). This CDR3 has 14 amino acids. With 5 bases removed from V and 10 bases from J, the gap between germline ends came to 19 bases. Germline lookup yields CDR1 SGHRS and CDR2 YFSETQ. CDR3 region: CASSQTGGFLEQFF. The DNA for the CDR3 is TGCGCCAGCAGTCAAACCGGAGGTTTTTTGGAGCAGTTCTTC.

This clonotype was observed a few times. A junction end diverges from the germline sequence, so it may reflect a read error. The chain has TRBV6-1 and TRBJ1-4; tentative D call: TRBD1 (6 bases). This CDR3 region has 17 residues. Germline CDR1 reads MNHNS; CDR2 reads SASEGT. The CDR3 protein is CASRPLYREATNERLFF. CDR3 sequence (DNA): TGTGCCAGCAGGCCCTTATACAGGGAGGCAACTAATGAAAGACTGTTTTTT.

The chain uses TRBV28 and TRBJ2-1; 8 nucleotides line up with TRBD2. Germline values: CDR1 MDHEN, CDR2 SYDVKM. CDR3 length equals 14 residues. Unmatched junction bases numbered 7, after V lost 2 bases and J lost 10 bases. The CDR3 spells CASSLAGGIGEQFF. The CDR3 bases are TGTGCCAGCAGTTTAGCGGGAGGAATTGGGGAGCAGTTCTTC.

This clonotype was recorded a few times. The chain uses TRBV7-3 and TRBJ2-1, with D possibly being TRBD1 (5 bases). CDR1 and CDR2 (germline): SGHTA, FQGTGA. Trimming left V 5 bases short and J 5 bases short, with 22 bases between. This CDR3 is 17 amino acids long. The CDR3 here is CASSIIPGLLGNNEQFF. DNA of the CDR3: TGTGCCAGCAGCATAATTCCAGGGCTGCTGGGGAACAATGAGCAGTTCTTC.

The table lists this clonotype with many counts. The chain is built from TRBV12-3 or TRBV12-4 and TRBJ2-3; D is unresolved. The V and J ends lost 3 bases and 1 base respectively, with 17 bases between them. The CDR3 sequence is 17 residues long. CDR3 protein: CASSLWPPPAGTDTQYF. CDR3 DNA: TGTGCCAGCAGTTTGTGGCCCCCTCCGGCAGGCACAGATACGCAGTATTTT.

As for this clonotype: A far larger clone lies a single base away; this is likely a read error. The J gene is TRBJ2-7, the V gene TRBV2, with D maybe TRBD1 (6 bases). CDR1 is SNHLY and CDR2 is FYNNEI in the germline V gene. CDR3 size: 16 residues. V was pared by 6 bases and J by 2 bases, with 20 bases between. In DNA, the CDR3 is TGTGCCAGCAGCCTAGGCTTGGACAGTGGGACCTACGAGCAGTACTTC. It is translated as CASSLGLDSGTYEQYF.

This clonotype was counted many times. The chain recombines TRBV2 with TRBJ2-1; 9 positions match TRBD1. The CDR3 is 13 residues long. Unmatched junction bases numbered 6, after V lost 7 bases and J lost 8 bases. CDR1 SNHLY and CDR2 FYNNEI come from the germline V gene. CDR3 in amino acids: CASTGTGSYEQFF. The CDR3 region has the DNA TGTGCCAGCACCGGGACAGGGTCGTATGAGCAGTTCTTC.

This clonotype has at least ten counts. The chain is built from TRBV18 and TRBJ2-1; 10 bases agree with TRBD1. The CDR3 sequence is 15 residues long. CDR1 KGHSH and CDR2 LQKENI come from the germline V gene. With V trimmed by 4 bases and J by 6 bases, 6 bases remained unmatched. The chain's CDR3 is CASSQAGTGVNEQFF. The CDR3 bases are TGTGCCAGCTCACAAGCCGGGACAGGGGTCAATGAGCAGTTCTTC.

The sample holds many counts of this clonotype. The chain joins TRBV3-1 to TRBJ2-3; 7 nucleotides match TRBD2. With 1 base clipped from V and 3 bases from J, the junction kept 7 bases outside the gene matches. This CDR3 region has 16 residues. Germline lookup yields CDR1 LGHDT and CDR2 YNNKEL (reference sequence). CDR3 sequence: CASSQAGGSGTDTQYF. The CDR3 DNA reads TGTGCCAGCAGCCAAGCAGGCGGGAGTGGGACAGATACGCAGTATTTT.

This clonotype was counted only a few times. This sequence joins TRBV24-1 and TRBJ2-3; possibly TRBD2 for D (7 bases). Deletions cut 1 base from V and 2 bases from J, with 12 bases between. CDR3 length: 16 residues. Germline CDR1 and CDR2: KGHDR and SFDVKD. CDR3 bases: TGTGCCACCAGTGATTTCGGCGGGGGCCCCACAGATACGCAGTATTTT. This gives the protein CATSDFGGGPTDTQYF.

The chain's CDR3 is CASSQGYNTGELFF. The CDR3 DNA sequence: TGTGCCAGCAGCCAGGGCTACAACACCGGGGAGCTGTTTTTT. J is TRBJ2-2 and V is TRBV3-1; D is unresolved. In germline, CDR1 is LGHDT, CDR2 YNNKEL (reference sequence). Trimming removed 3 bases at V and 2 bases at J, with 7 bases between. The CDR3 is 14 amino acids.

V usage is TRBV7-6 and J usage is TRBJ2-2; D ambiguous. Trimming left V 1 base short and J 4 bases short, with 7 bases between. The germline V gene encodes CDR1 SGHVS and CDR2 FNYEAQ. The CDR3 spans 14 residues. The CDR3 spells CASSLEDPTGELFF. The DNA of the CDR3 is TGTGCCAGCAGCTTAGAGGACCCCACCGGGGAGCTGTTTTTT. Variable domain in full (rest from reference TRBV7-6 and TRBJ2-2): GAGVSQSPRYKVTKRGQDVALRCDPISGHVSLYWYRQALGQGPEFLTYFNYEAQQDKSGLPNDRFSAERPEGSISTLTIQRTEQRDSAMYRCASSLEDPTGELFFGEGSRLTVL.

A word on this clonotype: Since a much larger clone is just one base distant, this may be a read error. The chain employs TRBV12-3 or TRBV12-4 and TRBJ2-7; D ambiguous. V was cut by 1 base and J by 2 bases, with 12 bases left in between. The length of the CDR3 is 15 residues. The CDR3 bases are TGTGCCAGCAGTTTAGGGTCGGTGGCGACCTACGAGCAGTACTTC. Translating gives CASSLGSVATYEQYF.

Concerning this clonotype itself: A much larger clone lies a single base off, so this may be a read error. The rearrangement joins TRBV3-1 to TRBJ2-3; D is uncertain. Germline CDR1 is LGHDT and CDR2 is YNNKEL (reference sequence). Trimming left V 5 bases short and J 5 bases short, with 14 bases between. This CDR3 is 14 amino acids long. DNA for the CDR3: TGTGCCAGCAGCGGTCTAAGTTCCATAGATACGCAGTATTTT. It is translated as CASSGLSSIDTQYF.

In this sample, this clonotype turned up many times. The chain carries TRBV6-1 and TRBJ2-5; D not certain. Per the germline V gene, CDR1 is MNHNS and CDR2 is SASEGT. The CDR3 has 15 amino acids. Trimming left V 4 bases short and J 0 bases short, with 12 bases between. CDR3 bases: TGTGCCAGCAGTGTTGTATCTGAAAACCAAGAGACCCAGTACTTC. Its translation is CASSVVSENQETQYF.

This chain uses TRBV5-4 with TRBJ2-1; D not resolved. Germline CDR1 is SGHNT and CDR2 is YYREEE (reference sequence). The CDR3 covers 15 residues. Trimming took off 0 bases at V and 5 bases at J, with 12 bases between the two ends. The CDR3 sequence is CASSLDPNLNNEQFF. DNA of the CDR3: TGTGCCAGCAGCTTGGATCCAAACCTGAACAATGAGCAGTTCTTC. Drawing the rest from reference TRBV5-4 and TRBJ2-1, the complete variable domain is ETGVTQSPTHLIKTRGQQVTLRCSSQSGHNTVSWYQQALGQGPQFIFQYYREEENGRGNFPPRFSGLQFPNYSSELNVNALELDDSALYLCASSLDPNLNNEQFFGPGTRLTVL.

This clonotype was detected only a few times. The rearrangement uses TRBV4-1 and TRBJ1-2; D might be TRBD1 (5 bases). Germline CDR1 is MGHRA and CDR2 is YSYEKL. The CDR3 is 14 amino acids. The germline V and J ends were trimmed by 2 bases and 7 bases, with 14 bases remaining between them. The CDR3 DNA reads TGCGCCAGCAGCCAACAACAGGTTTTAGCTGGCTACACCTTC. Translating it yields CASSQQQVLAGYTF.

Note on this clonotype: This sequence is one base from a far larger clone and is likely a read error. The V call is TRBV7-8, the J call TRBJ2-1; D unclear. CDR3 size: 11 residues. With 2 bases removed from V and 9 bases from J, the gap between germline ends came to 5 bases. Germline V gene sequence: CDR1 SGHVS, CDR2 FQNEAQ. The CDR3 loop reads CASSLYGEQFF. The DNA for the CDR3 is TGTGCCAGCAGCTTATATGGTGAGCAGTTCTTC.

This clonotype was observed a few times. The V gene is TRBV7-2, the J gene TRBJ1-2, with D uncertain. The ends were cut back, 5 bases at V and 4 bases at J, with 11 bases in the middle. CDR3 length equals 13 residues. Per the germline V gene, CDR1 is SGHTA and CDR2 is FQGNSA. The CDR3 reads CASSPMGSYGYTF. DNA for the CDR3: TGTGCCAGCAGCCCAATGGGGAGCTATGGCTACACCTTC.

This clonotype was seen a few times. The chain carries TRBV29-1 and TRBJ2-2; D is unresolved. The V end was cut by 6 bases, the J end by 4 bases, with 9 bases between. CDR3 size: 12 residues. The germline gives CDR1 SQVTM, CDR2 ANQGSEA. CDR3 in DNA: TGCAGCGTGGTAATTGGCACCGGGGAGCTGTTTTTT. This gives the protein CSVVIGTGELFF.

Worth noting for this clonotype: It is likely a read error: a sequence one base away is far more abundant. This sequence joins TRBV29-1 and TRBJ2-7; D remains ambiguous. Trimming pared 7 bases from V and 7 bases from J, leaving 20 bases between. CDR1 and CDR2 from the germline V gene are SQVTM and ANQGSEA. The CDR3 loop spans 13 amino acids. The CDR3, as DNA: TGCAGCGCCGGGCTGGGCTCCTACAATGAGCAGTACTTC. Translating it yields CSAGLGSYNEQYF.

A word on this clonotype: With only one base between it and a far larger clone, this is likely a read error. The chain couples TRBV2 to TRBJ2-1, with 10 nucleotides matching TRBD2. The CDR3 runs 16 residues. J lost 9 bases, V lost 5 bases, and 13 bases had no gene match. Germline CDR1 and CDR2: SNHLY and FYNNEI. The CDR3 region has the DNA TGTGCCAGCAGTTTGACTGGCCTAGCGGGAGAGGGTGAGCAGTTCTTC. Translation gives CASSLTGLAGEGEQFF.

This clonotype was detected many times. The chain is built from TRBV7-6 and TRBJ2-1; TRBD2 might be the D (6 bases). Near its end, the DNA agrees better with TRBJ2-5, so the J call may be wrong. Germline lookup yields CDR1 SGHVS and CDR2 FNYEAQ. The CDR3 extends over 14 amino acids. The CDR3 is CASSLAEGRETQYF. CDR3 nucleotide sequence: TGTGCCAGCAGCTTAGCGGAGGGCCGAGAGACCCAGTACTTC.